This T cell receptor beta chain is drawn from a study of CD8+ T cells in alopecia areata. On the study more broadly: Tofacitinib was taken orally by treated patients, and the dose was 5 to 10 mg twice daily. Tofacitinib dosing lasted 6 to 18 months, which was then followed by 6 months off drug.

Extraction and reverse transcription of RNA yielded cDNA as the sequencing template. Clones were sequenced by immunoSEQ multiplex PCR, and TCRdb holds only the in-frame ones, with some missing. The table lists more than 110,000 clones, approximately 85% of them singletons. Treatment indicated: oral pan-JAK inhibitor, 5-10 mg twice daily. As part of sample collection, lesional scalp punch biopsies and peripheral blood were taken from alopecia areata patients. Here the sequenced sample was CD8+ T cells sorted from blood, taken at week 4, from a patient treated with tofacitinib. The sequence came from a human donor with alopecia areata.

The CDR3 nucleotides read TGCAGCGTTGAAGACCCCGGACAGGGGAGGTACGAGCAGTACTTC. Its translation is CSVEDPGQGRYEQYF. The genes are TRBV29-1 and TRBJ2-7; 9 bases map to TRBD1. This CDR3 spans 15 amino acids. Germline trimming cut 0 bases from V and 4 bases from J; bases unmatched to any gene: 7. CDR1 and CDR2 (germline): SQVTM, ANQGSEA.